The sample holds many counts of the clone carrying this T cell receptor (beta chain). The study amplified TCR beta CDR3 regions using RNA transcripts. The authors performed first-round RT-PCR with HTBI primers and then a second-round multiplex PCR. TCRdb re-called the multiplex PCR reads through MiXCR, storing one row per CDR3 protein. Found here are hundreds of thousands of distinct CDR3 sequences, 22% of them singletons; the top ten hold more than 5.5%. These data belong to a study of Graves' ophthalmopathy and Graves' hyperthyroidism. This CDR3 is 15 amino acids long. V lost 0 bases and J 0 bases, leaving 5 bases between the germline ends. Germline V gene sequence: CDR1 LGHDT, CDR2 YNNKEL (reference sequence).

The genes are TRBV3-1 and TRBJ2-2; D call uncertain. The TCR was taken from a woman between 18 and 29 years old with stable Graves' hyperthyroidism. Some clones in this sample may be carry-over from other donors' samples. The sequenced material came from peripheral blood. In nucleotides, the CDR3 is TGTGCCAGCAGCCAAGAACCTGCGAACACCGGGGAGCTGTTTTTT. Residues: CASSQEPANTGELFF.